This T cell receptor beta chain was documented in a study of blood T cell repertoires in COVID-19. About the study: Sample material is recorded as cDNA or gDNA derived from T cells, B-cell-depleted T cells, or PBMCs.

Germline CDR1 reads SEHNR; CDR2 reads FQNEAQ (reference sequence). V lost 5 bases, J lost 7 bases, and 14 bases lay in between. This CDR3 comprises 13 residues. The data were produced by immunoSEQ multiplex PCR, yet TCRdb's version contains in-frame clones alone and is incomplete. The repertoire holds 50,000 or so clones, with more than 80% as singletons. This sequence originates from a man in his forties or fifties with acute or convalescent COVID-19. The chain is built from TRBV7-9 and TRBJ1-1, with D maybe TRBD1 (5 bases). The sequencing input was peripheral blood. In nucleotides, the CDR3 is TGTGCCAGCAGCCCTCTCGGGGGAGGTGAAGCTTTCTTT. Residues: CASSPLGGGEAFF.